The TCR beta chain described here comes from a study of blood T cells in healthy people across ages (dated by TCRdb to the mid-2010s). Notes on the research overall: Template switching captured roughly one uniquely barcoded TCR beta cDNA molecule per two T cells in model experiments. Using deep sequencing normalized with unique cDNA molecular identifiers, the study measured how TCR beta repertoire diversity changes with age. The donors were split into four age groups: young (average 16 years), middle-aged (39), aged (over 55) and long-lived (about 74). To avoid experimental bias, donors of different ages were spread randomly across the sequencing lanes. Two additional independent replicas of 1 million unique cDNA reads from the same blood draw were analyzed for two donors (one aged 18 to 30 and one aged 80 or older). Overall study results and their limits: There was a strong correlation between observed TCR beta diversity and the percentage of naive T cells measured by flow cytometry. Because donor CMV infection status was unknown, age-related changes in expanded clonotypes were potentially confounded. Estimates of total diversity based on one million sequenced T cells were considered lower bounds and underestimates. Compared with the aged group, the long-lived group had more naive CD4+ T cells, fewer expanded clones and increased TCR diversity, suggesting age selection. Bulk unsorted PBMC profiling prevented conclusive comparison of naive and antigen-experienced compartments. Observed TCR beta diversity per million T cells fell roughly linearly with age, and a significant reduction was already apparent by age roughly 40.

V is cut by 2 bases and J by 8 bases, and the space between the germline ends is 7 bases. The germline V gene gives CDR1 as MNHEY and CDR2 as SVGEGT. Including cysteine and phenylalanine, the CDR3 has 12 amino acids. This entry keeps only the CDR3 DNA: 36 bases, framed from base 1. The donors were roughly 40 Caucasian individuals from Russia, aged roughly 6 to 90 years, who were systemically healthy. Approximately 9 milliliters of peripheral blood were collected from each donor into EDTA-treated Vacutainer tubes. PBMCs were isolated by Ficoll-Paque density-gradient centrifugation, with at least 6 million obtained per sample. Total RNA, at least 6 micrograms per sample, was extracted from PBMCs with Trizol reagent. For every donor, an aliquot of PBMCs went through flow cytometry to measure the percentages of naive CD45RAhigh/CD27high T cells. This clonotype appeared a few times. Its antigen remains undetermined. The sample holds no much larger clone one base away, and base qualities are not on file.

The library was built by means of 5' RACE. Sequencing took place on an Illumina HiSeq 2500. A second PCR of about 7 to 12 cycles was run with a J-beta primer mix and a sample-barcoded 5' primer. A unique molecular identifier was introduced onto each TCR beta cDNA molecule by a template-switch 5' adaptor carrying 12 random nucleotides. Each sample yielded at least 3 million CDR3-containing paired-end reads. All of the RNA was converted into first-strand cDNA using the Mint cDNA synthesis kit, with a TRBC-specific oligonucleotide serving as the primer. Following uracil-DNA glycosylase treatment, a first 18-cycle PCR with universal primers M1SS and BC2_uni_R was performed on all cDNA. In the source study's methods: Each sample was normalized by randomly selecting 1 million high-quality reads, each carrying a distinct molecular identifier. Reads with shared molecular identifiers were discarded instead of being binned into consensus sequences. MiTCR, run with a Q25 quality threshold and the strictest error-elimination algorithm, handled CDR3 identification, clonotype clustering and error correction. Lower-bound total TCR beta diversity was estimated with a nonparametric unseen species model using Euler transformation. TCRdb applied fastp at Q25 and MiXCR to the public reads, then kept only in-frame beta chains. Here each entry gathers all rows of one CDR3 protein and keeps the most common genes and DNA. Clone size and V and J calls follow TCRdb, not the original study. This sample comprises 600,000 to 850,000 distinct CDR3 sequences, roughly 44% of them detected only once. 20% to 25% of the sample is taken by the ten largest.

The TCR sequence derives from a woman aged 60 to 75 in good health. The sequencing sample was made of blood. This chain is built from TRBV6-2 or TRBV6-3 and TRBJ2-1, with no D gene named confidently. The CDR3 loop reads CASSYTIDEQFF. The nucleotide sequence is given as TGTGCCAGCAGTTACACCATAGATGAGCAGTTCTTC.